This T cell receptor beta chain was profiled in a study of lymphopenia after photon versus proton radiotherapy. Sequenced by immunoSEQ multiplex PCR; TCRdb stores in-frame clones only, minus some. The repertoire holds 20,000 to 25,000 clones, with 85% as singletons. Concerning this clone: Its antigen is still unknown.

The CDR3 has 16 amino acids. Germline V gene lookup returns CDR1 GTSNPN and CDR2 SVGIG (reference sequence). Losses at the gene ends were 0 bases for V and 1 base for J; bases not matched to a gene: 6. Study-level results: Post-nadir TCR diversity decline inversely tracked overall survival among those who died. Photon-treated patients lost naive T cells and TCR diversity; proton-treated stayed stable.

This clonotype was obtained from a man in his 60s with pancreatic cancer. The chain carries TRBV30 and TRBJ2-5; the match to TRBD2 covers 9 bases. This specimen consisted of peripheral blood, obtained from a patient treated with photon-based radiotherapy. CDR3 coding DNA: TGTGCCTGGAGTGTACTCGGCGGGGGGGCCCAAGAGACCCAGTACTTC. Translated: CAWSVLGGGAQETQYF.